One TCR beta chain is described in this entry. Antigen specificity is unknown. Other nucleotide sequences from this sample produce the same CDR3. This entry is derived from a study of OX40 agonist ivuxolimab in advanced cancers. Repertoires were generated with immunoSEQ multiplex PCR, while TCRdb's copy carries only in-frame clones and drops some. The sample has about 47,000 clones, approximately 91% seen once. Study findings and constraints: Individuals who were partial responders at 0.1-3.0 mg/kg had clonal expansion that ranked among the lowest.

This CDR3 has 14 residues. J lost 4 bases, V lost 4 bases, and 4 bases had no gene match. From germline, CDR1 is SGHRS and CDR2 YFSETQ. Enrollment shut out patients with autoimmune disease history or systemic immunosuppression. This chain uses TRBV5-1 with TRBJ2-3; 9 bases agree with TRBD1. This material consisted of CD4+ or CD8+ T cells sorted from blood, taken in a trial of the OX40 agonist ivuxolimab. The clonotype comes from an adult with an advanced solid tumor such as melanoma, head and neck, liver or kidney cancer. The CDR3, as DNA: TGCGCCAGCAGCCTGGGACAGGGCCCAGATACGCAGTATTTT. Translated: CASSLGQGPDTQYF.